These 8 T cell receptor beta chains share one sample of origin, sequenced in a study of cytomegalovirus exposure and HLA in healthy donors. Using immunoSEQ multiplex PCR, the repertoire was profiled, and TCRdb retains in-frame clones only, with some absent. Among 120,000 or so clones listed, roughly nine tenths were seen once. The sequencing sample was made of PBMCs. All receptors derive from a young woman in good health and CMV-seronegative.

The CDR3 DNA reads TGTGCCAGCAGCTTAAATTCAGGATCCACCTTC. As protein: CASSLNSGSTF. The chain links TRBV5-6 to TRBJ1-2, with unresolved D. The CDR3 is made up of 11 amino acids. Deletions cut 2 bases from V and 13 bases from J, with 12 bases between. Germline V CDR1 and CDR2: SGHDT, YYEEEE.

The CDR3 sequence: CASSLTGSTLHF. CDR3 nucleotides: TGTGCCAGCAGTCTGACAGGGAGCACCCTCCACTTT. V and J are TRBV5-5 and TRBJ1-6, with 7 bases lining up with TRBD1. CDR3 length: 12 residues. J was trimmed by 14 bases and V by 5 bases; bases with no gene match: 7. Germline values: CDR1 SGHKS, CDR2 YYEKEE (reference sequence).

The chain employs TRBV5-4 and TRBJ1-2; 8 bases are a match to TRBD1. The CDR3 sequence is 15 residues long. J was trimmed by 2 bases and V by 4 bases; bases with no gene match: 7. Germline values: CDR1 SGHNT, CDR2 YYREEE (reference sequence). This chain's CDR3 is CASSQDRVVNYGYTF. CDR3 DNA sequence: TGTGCCAGCAGCCAGGACAGGGTAGTCAACTATGGCTACACCTTC.

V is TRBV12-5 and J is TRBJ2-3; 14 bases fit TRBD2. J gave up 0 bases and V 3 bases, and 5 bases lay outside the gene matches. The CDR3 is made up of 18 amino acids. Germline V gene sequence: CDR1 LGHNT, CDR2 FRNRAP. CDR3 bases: TGTGCTAGTGGTTTCGTGGGACTAGCGGGGGCCAGCACAGATACGCAGTATTTT. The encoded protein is CASGFVGLAGASTDTQYF.

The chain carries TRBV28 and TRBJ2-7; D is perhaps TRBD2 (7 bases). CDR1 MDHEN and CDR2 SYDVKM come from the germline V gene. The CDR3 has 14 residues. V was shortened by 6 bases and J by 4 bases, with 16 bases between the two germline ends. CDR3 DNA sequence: TGTGCCAGCAGCGTGGGGGGGGCAATTTACGAGCAGTACTTC. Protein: CASSVGGAIYEQYF. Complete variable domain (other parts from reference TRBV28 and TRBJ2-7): DVKVTQSSRYLVKRTGEKVFLECVQDMDHENMFWYRQDPGLGLRLIYFSYDVKMKEKGDIPEGYSVSREKKERFSLILESASTNQTSMYLCASSVGGAIYEQYFGPGTRLTVT.

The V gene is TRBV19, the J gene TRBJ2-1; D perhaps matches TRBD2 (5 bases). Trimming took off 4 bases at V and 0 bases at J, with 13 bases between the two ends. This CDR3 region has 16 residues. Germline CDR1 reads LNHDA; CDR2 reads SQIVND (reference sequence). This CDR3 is CASSKAGLSSYNEQFF. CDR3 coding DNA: TGTGCCAGTAGTAAGGCGGGTTTGAGCTCCTACAATGAGCAGTTCTTC.

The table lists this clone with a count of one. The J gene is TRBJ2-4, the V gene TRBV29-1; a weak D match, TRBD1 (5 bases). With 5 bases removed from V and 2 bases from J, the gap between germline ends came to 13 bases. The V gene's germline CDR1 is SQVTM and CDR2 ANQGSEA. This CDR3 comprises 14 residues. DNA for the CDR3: TGCAGCGTTAGGACACTACAAACCAAAAACATTCAGTACTTC. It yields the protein CSVRTLQTKNIQYF.

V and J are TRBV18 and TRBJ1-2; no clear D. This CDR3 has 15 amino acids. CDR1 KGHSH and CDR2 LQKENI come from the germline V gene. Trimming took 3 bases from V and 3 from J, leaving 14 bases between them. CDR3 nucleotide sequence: TGTGCCAGCTCACCCCCCGCGGGCACGCACTATGGCTACACCTTC. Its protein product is CASSPPAGTHYGYTF. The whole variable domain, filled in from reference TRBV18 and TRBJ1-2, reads NAGVMQNPRHLVRRRGQEARLRCSPMKGHSHVYWYRQLPEEGLKFMVYLQKENIIDESGMPKERFSAEFPKEGPSILRIQQVVRGDSAAYFCASSPPAGTHYGYTFGSGTRLTVV.